The 27 T cell receptor beta chains reported below all come from one sample, sequenced in a study of T cell changes during pregnancy in multiple sclerosis. Produced via immunoSEQ multiplex PCR; TCRdb's table is partial and in-frame only. Here the sample spans tens of thousands of clones, over 85% being singletons. This material consisted of CD4+ T cells from peripheral blood mononuclear cells, taken after pregnancy. The origin of the receptors is a female donor with multiple sclerosis, enrolled in a pregnancy study.

V gene TRBV10-3 combines with J gene TRBJ2-5, with D possibly being TRBD2 (6 bases). The CDR3 length is 15 residues. Trimming left V 5 bases short and J 1 base short, with 14 bases between. Germline CDR1 is ENHRY and CDR2 is SYGVKD. DNA of the CDR3: TGTGCCATCAGTCAATTTGGGACTCCCCAAGAGACCCAGTACTTC. As protein: CAISQFGTPQETQYF.

The chain couples TRBV19 to TRBJ2-2, with D maybe TRBD2 (6 bases). The CDR3 consists of 16 residues. In germline, CDR1 is LNHDA, CDR2 SQIVND (reference sequence). V was pared by 2 bases and J by 5 bases, with 15 bases between. The CDR3 here is CASSIMGWGVTGELFF. CDR3 DNA sequence: TGTGCCAGTAGTATAATGGGTTGGGGGGTTACCGGGGAGCTGTTTTTT. The whole variable domain, filled in from reference TRBV19 and TRBJ2-2, reads DGGITQSPKYLFRKEGQNVTLSCEQNLNHDAMYWYRQDPGQGLRLIYYSQIVNDFQKGDIAEGYSVSREKKESFPLTVTSAQKNPTAFYLCASSIMGWGVTGELFFGEGSRLTVL.

The chain is built from TRBV19 and TRBJ2-1; the D gene is possibly TRBD1 (6 bases). The CDR3 contains 15 residues. Germline V gene lookup returns CDR1 LNHDA and CDR2 SQIVND (reference sequence). V dropped 0 bases and J dropped 7 bases, with 13 bases sitting between them. The CDR3 DNA follows: TGTGCCAGTAGTATAGACAGGGGCCCTTCTAATGAGCAGTTCTTC. Amino acids: CASSIDRGPSNEQFF.

The count of this clone is one. The chain is built from TRBV2 and TRBJ2-7, with D maybe TRBD1 (5 bases). This CDR3 is 14 amino acids long. Germline V gene lookup returns CDR1 SNHLY and CDR2 FYNNEI. The V gene lost 3 bases and the J gene lost 6 bases, with 15 bases spanning the gap. CDR3 bases: TGTGCCAGCAGTGATGGGCAGGGCTCGGGCGAGCAGTACTTC. Protein sequence: CASSDGQGSGEQYF.

The chain recombines TRBV5-1 with TRBJ1-1; tentative D call: TRBD1 (5 bases). The V end was cut by 0 bases, the J end by 4 bases, with 16 bases between. The CDR3 totals 16 residues. Germline CDR1 and CDR2: SGHRS and YFSETQ. Here the CDR3 DNA reads TGCGCCAGCAGCTTGGGACCCCCTCGGGGGGGCACTGAAGCTTTCTTT. Translating it yields CASSLGPPRGGTEAFF.

In its sample, this clone was seen once. The J gene is TRBJ2-5, the V gene TRBV7-9; D unclear. The CDR3 sequence is 14 residues long. V gave up 6 bases and J gave up 1 base, with 12 bases separating them. Germline loops: CDR1 SEHNR, CDR2 FQNEAQ (reference sequence). The DNA for the CDR3 is TGTGCCAGCAGTTTCCAGGCCCGCCAAGAGACCCAGTACTTC. Translation gives CASSFQARQETQYF.

This clone has ten or more counts. This chain links TRBV9 with TRBJ2-2; D is undetermined. The germline V gene encodes CDR1 SGDLS and CDR2 YYNGEE. CDR3 length: 13 amino acids. Between the trimmed V and J ends, which lost 4 bases and 4 bases, there was a span of 8 bases. The CDR3: CASSMTGTGELFF. For the CDR3, the DNA is TGTGCCAGCAGCATGACGGGCACCGGGGAGCTGTTTTTT.

This chain links TRBV2 with TRBJ2-5; unclear D gene. V gave up 5 bases and J gave up 2 bases, with 9 bases separating them. This CDR3 has 13 amino acids. Per germline, CDR1 SNHLY and CDR2 FYNNEI. The CDR3 bases are TGTGCCAGCAGTACCGCGTGGCAAGAGACCCAGTACTTC. Amino acids: CASSTAWQETQYF.

V and J are TRBV18 and TRBJ2-2; TRBD2 matches 9 bases. This CDR3 has 16 residues. The junction had 4 bases not matched to a gene; V was cut back by 3 bases and J by 2 bases. Germline V lookup: CDR1 KGHSH, CDR2 LQKENI. This CDR3 reads CASSPRSGSNTGELFF. DNA for the CDR3: TGTGCCAGCTCACCTCGTAGCGGGAGTAACACCGGGGAGCTGTTTTTT.

V usage is TRBV5-1 and J usage is TRBJ2-7; D may be TRBD2 (6 bases). The V end was cut by 0 bases, the J end by 2 bases, with 9 bases between. Germline V gives CDR1 SGHRS, CDR2 YFSETQ. This CDR3 is 14 amino acids long. CDR3: CASSLGGVAYEQYF. CDR3 bases: TGCGCCAGCAGCTTGGGGGGGGTAGCCTACGAGCAGTACTTC.

The chain recombines TRBV5-1 with TRBJ2-1; 9 bases are shared with TRBD2. The CDR3 has 21 amino acids. Germline assignment: CDR1 SGHRS and CDR2 YFSETQ. The V and J ends lost 4 bases and 7 bases, in that order; junction bases with no gene match: 27. Here the CDR3 DNA reads TGCGCCAGCAGCCACAACTTTTCCCCGAAGAGAGCGGGAGGCCAGCCGAATGAGCAGTTCTTC. This sequence encodes CASSHNFSPKRAGGQPNEQFF.

The rearrangement joins TRBV6-6 to TRBJ2-5, with D perhaps TRBD1 (5 bases). This CDR3 comprises 14 residues. V was pared by 6 bases and J by 2 bases, with 13 bases between. In germline, CDR1 is MNHNY, CDR2 SVGAGI (reference sequence). The CDR3 sequence is CASRLQGFQETQYF. CDR3 nucleotides: TGTGCCAGCAGACTCCAGGGCTTTCAAGAGACCCAGTACTTC.

This clone has a single count. The chain couples TRBV28 to TRBJ1-5; D not certain. Germline V gene sequence: CDR1 MDHEN, CDR2 SYDVKM. CDR3 size: 14 residues. The V gene lost 6 bases and the J gene lost 2 bases, with 11 bases spanning the gap. The chain's CDR3 is CASSRRVGNQPQHF. CDR3 sequence (DNA): TGTGCCAGCAGCAGGAGGGTTGGCAATCAGCCCCAGCATTTT.

This chain joins TRBV2 and TRBJ2-2, with TRBD2 matching over 13 bases. Germline CDR1 reads SNHLY; CDR2 reads FYNNEI. V shed 8 bases, J shed 7 bases, and the junction held 10 bases outside the gene matches. This CDR3 is 16 amino acids long. CDR3 DNA: TGTGCCAGCGGGCCGTTCCGACTAGCGGGAGGCGGGGAGCTGTTTTTT. This gives the protein CASGPFRLAGGGELFF.

The chain carries TRBV30 and TRBJ1-3; weak D call: TRBD1 (5 bases). The CDR3 totals 13 residues. Trimming cost V 5 bases and J 0 bases, with 8 bases left between them. Germline V gene lookup returns CDR1 GTSNPN and CDR2 SVGIG (reference sequence). The CDR3 region has the DNA TGTGCCTGGGACAGTTCCTCTGGAAACACCATATATTTT. Amino acids: CAWDSSSGNTIYF.

The chain recombines TRBV27 with TRBJ2-1; perhaps TRBD1 as D (7 bases). V lost 8 bases and J 2 bases, leaving 13 bases between the germline ends. Per the germline V gene, CDR1 is MNHEY and CDR2 is SMNVEV (reference sequence). The CDR3 is 14 residues long. CDR3: CASQGGGAYNEQFF. CDR3 bases: TGTGCCAGCCAGGGGGGAGGCGCCTACAATGAGCAGTTCTTC.

This chain links TRBV19 with TRBJ2-1, with 7 bases matching TRBD2. V lost 5 bases, J lost 0 bases, and 16 bases stayed unmatched. This CDR3 comprises 19 residues. CDR1 and CDR2 from the germline V gene are LNHDA and SQIVND (reference sequence). The CDR3: CASSSVRDQWTSSYNEQFF. In nucleotides, the CDR3 is TGTGCCAGTAGTTCAGTCCGCGATCAGTGGACTAGCTCCTACAATGAGCAGTTCTTC.

The chain uses TRBV15 and TRBJ2-1; 9 nucleotides line up with TRBD2. The CDR3 has 17 amino acids. Germline loops: CDR1 LNHNV, CDR2 YYDKDF (reference sequence). The ends lost 3 bases at V and 0 bases at J; junction bases unmatched: 6. Here the CDR3 reads CATSSPRLADSYNEQFF. The CDR3 nucleotides are TGTGCCACCAGCAGCCCGCGACTAGCGGACTCCTACAATGAGCAGTTCTTC.

The chain employs TRBV28 and TRBJ1-3; unclear D gene. V was cut by 10 bases and J by 0 bases, with 13 bases left in between. This CDR3 contains 14 residues. Germline loops: CDR1 MDHEN, CDR2 SYDVKM. The chain's CDR3 is CAINEPSSGNTIYF. In DNA, the CDR3 is TGTGCCATCAACGAACCCAGCTCTGGAAACACCATATATTTT.

The chain combines TRBV5-1 with TRBJ2-7; 8 positions match TRBD1. This CDR3 has 12 amino acids. The J segment lost 4 bases and the V segment lost 4 bases, leaving 1 base of the junction unmatched. CDR1 is SGHRS and CDR2 is YFSETQ in the germline V gene. The CDR3 DNA follows: TGCGCCAGCAGCCGGACAGGGTACGAGCAGTACTTC. Encoded protein: CASSRTGYEQYF.

The genes are TRBV10-3 and TRBJ2-7; 11 bases align to TRBD2. CDR1 ENHRY and CDR2 SYGVKD come from the germline V gene. CDR3 length: 16 residues. The V and J ends lost 9 bases and 3 bases, in that order; junction bases with no gene match: 13. The CDR3 region has the DNA TGTGCCATTCGTCCCGGGACTAGCGGTGGAATCTACGAGCAGTACTTC. Its protein product is CAIRPGTSGGIYEQYF.

The V call is TRBV9, the J call TRBJ2-3; no firm D call. Germline V lookup: CDR1 SGDLS, CDR2 YYNGEE. V was clipped by 3 bases and J by 6 bases, with 20 bases between them. The CDR3 runs 16 residues. CDR3 protein: CASSGLSPAPLDTQYF. DNA of the CDR3: TGTGCCAGCAGCGGGCTGTCGCCCGCACCCTTGGATACGCAGTATTTT. The entire variable domain, with the rest obtained from reference TRBV9 and TRBJ2-3, is as follows: DSGVTQTPKHLITATGQRVTLRCSPRSGDLSVYWYQQSLDQGLQFLIQYYNGEERAKGNILERFSAQQFPDLHSELNLSSLELGDSALYFCASSGLSPAPLDTQYFGPGTRLTVL.

The chain is built from TRBV5-1 and TRBJ1-2; D not certain. The V end lost 0 bases, the J end lost 4 bases, and 19 bases lay between the germline ends. This CDR3 has 17 residues. Per germline, CDR1 SGHRS and CDR2 YFSETQ. The CDR3 loop reads CASSLVSAEEGGYGYTF. The CDR3 DNA sequence: TGCGCCAGCAGCTTGGTTTCGGCAGAGGAGGGAGGCTATGGCTACACCTTC. Combining the CDR3 with reference TRBV5-1 and TRBJ1-2 gives the whole variable domain KAGVTQTPRYLIKTRGQQVTLSCSPISGHRSVSWYQQTPGQGLQFLFEYFSETQRNKGNFPGRFSGRQFSNSRSEMNVSTLELGDSALYLCASSLVSAEEGGYGYTFGSGTRLTVV.

The CDR3 loop is CASSSQGTGYNEQFF. Written as DNA, the CDR3 is TGCGCCAGCAGCTCACAGGGTACGGGTTACAATGAGCAGTTCTTC. The J gene is TRBJ2-1, the V gene TRBV5-1; possible D gene TRBD1, 6 bases. CDR1 is SGHRS and CDR2 is YFSETQ in the germline V gene. CDR3 length: 15 residues. V was trimmed by 3 bases and J by 4 bases, leaving 14 bases between them. Complete variable domain (other parts from reference TRBV5-1 and TRBJ2-1): KAGVTQTPRYLIKTRGQQVTLSCSPISGHRSVSWYQQTPGQGLQFLFEYFSETQRNKGNFPGRFSGRQFSNSRSEMNVSTLELGDSALYLCASSSQGTGYNEQFFGPGTRLTVL.

The chain joins TRBV14 to TRBJ2-7, with D tentatively TRBD1 (5 bases). The V end lost 1 base, the J end lost 2 bases, and 12 bases lay between the germline ends. Germline CDR1 is SGHDN and CDR2 is FVKESK. The CDR3 totals 15 residues. The CDR3 region is CASSQGRSGPYEQYF. The CDR3, as DNA: TGTGCCAGCAGCCAAGGTCGCTCAGGGCCCTACGAGCAGTACTTC.

V usage is TRBV7-2 and J usage is TRBJ2-7, with 9 bases matching TRBD2. In germline, CDR1 is SGHTA, CDR2 FQGNSA. V was pared by 5 bases and J by 6 bases, with 14 bases of the junction left unmatched. There are 16 residues in the CDR3. The DNA of the CDR3 is TGTGCCAGCAGCCTACCCTTTGGGGGACTAGCCCCCGAGCAGTACTTC. This codes for CASSLPFGGLAPEQYF.

The chain couples TRBV19 to TRBJ1-4; no definite D call. V gave up 1 base and J gave up 4 bases, with 10 bases separating them. CDR3 length: 15 amino acids. CDR1 is LNHDA and CDR2 is SQIVND in the germline V gene (reference sequence). The CDR3 reads CASSIATGFNEKLFF. The CDR3 nucleotides read TGTGCCAGTAGTATAGCAACCGGGTTTAATGAAAAACTGTTTTTT.